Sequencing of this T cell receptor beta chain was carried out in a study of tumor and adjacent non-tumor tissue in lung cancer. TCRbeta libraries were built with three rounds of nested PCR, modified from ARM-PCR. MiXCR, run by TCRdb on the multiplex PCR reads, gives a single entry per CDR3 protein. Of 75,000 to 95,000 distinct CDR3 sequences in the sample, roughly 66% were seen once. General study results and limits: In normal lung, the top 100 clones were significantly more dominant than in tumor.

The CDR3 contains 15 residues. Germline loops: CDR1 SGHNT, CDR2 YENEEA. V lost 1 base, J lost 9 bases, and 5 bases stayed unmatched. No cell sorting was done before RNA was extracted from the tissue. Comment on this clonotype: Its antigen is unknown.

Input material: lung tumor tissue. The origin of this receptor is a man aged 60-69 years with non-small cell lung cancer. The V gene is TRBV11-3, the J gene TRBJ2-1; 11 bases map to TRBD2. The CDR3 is CASSLVAGGSGEQFF. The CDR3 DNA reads TGTGCCAGCAGCTTAGTAGCGGGAGGGTCTGGTGAGCAGTTCTTC.